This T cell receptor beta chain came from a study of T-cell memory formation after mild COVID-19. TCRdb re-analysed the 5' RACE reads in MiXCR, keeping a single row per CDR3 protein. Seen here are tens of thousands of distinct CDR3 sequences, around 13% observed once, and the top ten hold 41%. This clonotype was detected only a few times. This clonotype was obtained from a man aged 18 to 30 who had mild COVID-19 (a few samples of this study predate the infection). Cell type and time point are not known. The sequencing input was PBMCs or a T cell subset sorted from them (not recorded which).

CDR3: CSAEGLAGGNTGELFF. The DNA for the CDR3 is TGCAGTGCCGAAGGGCTAGCGGGGGGCAACACCGGGGAGCTGTTTTTT. The chain uses TRBV20-1 and TRBJ2-2, with TRBD2 matching 11 bases. The CDR3 totals 16 residues. Trimming removed 6 bases from V and 2 bases from J; junction bases left unmatched: 8. CDR1 and CDR2 (germline): DFQATT, SNEGSKA (reference sequence).